This T cell receptor (beta chain) was found in a study of T cells expressing NK-cell markers. At the level of the study: Sorted CD3+CD56+NKG2C+, CD3+CD56+NKG2C- and CD3+CD56-NKG2C+ T-cell subsets were beta-chain profiled. Seven donors tested HCMV-seropositive and one tested seronegative among the eight sequenced. Findings and caveats of the study: It is unclear if expanded NKG2C-expressing clones target HCMV antigens. Four donors' CD3+CD56-NKG2C+ cells were dominated by the same clonotypes.

TCRdb processed the 5' RACE reads again and assigns one entry to each CDR3 protein, with no DNA. Found here are 150,000 or so distinct CDR3 sequences; the top ten clones hold 37%. Note on this clonotype: Its antigen remains unknown.

This TCR was sampled from a woman aged 45 to 65 in good health. Source material: blood T cells: a sorted CD56 or NKG2C T cell subset, CD4+ or CD8+ T cells, or bulk PBMC T cells (not recorded which).

CDR3 sequence reads: CASQGVVSTEAFF. The rearrangement links TRBV6-2 or TRBV6-3 to TRBJ1-1. This CDR3 comprises 13 residues. Per the germline V gene, CDR1 is MNHEY and CDR2 is SVGEGT.